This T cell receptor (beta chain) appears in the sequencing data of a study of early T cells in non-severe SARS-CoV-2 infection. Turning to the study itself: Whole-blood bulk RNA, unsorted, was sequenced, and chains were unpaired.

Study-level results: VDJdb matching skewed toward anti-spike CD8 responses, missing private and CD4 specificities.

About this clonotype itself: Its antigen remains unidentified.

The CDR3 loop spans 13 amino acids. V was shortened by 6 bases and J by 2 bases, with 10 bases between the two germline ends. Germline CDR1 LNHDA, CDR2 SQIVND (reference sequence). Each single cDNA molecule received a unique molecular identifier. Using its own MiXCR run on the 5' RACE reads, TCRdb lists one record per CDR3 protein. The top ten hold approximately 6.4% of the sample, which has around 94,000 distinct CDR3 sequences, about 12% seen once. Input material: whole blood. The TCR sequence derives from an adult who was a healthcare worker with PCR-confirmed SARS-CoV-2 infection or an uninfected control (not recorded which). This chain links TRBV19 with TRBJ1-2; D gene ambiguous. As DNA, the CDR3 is TGTGCCAGTAGACGACGGGAAAACTATGGCTACACCTTC. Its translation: CASRRRENYGYTF.